This TCR beta chain was sequenced for a study of blood T cell repertoires in COVID-19. About the research overall: Samples came from the United States, Italy and Spain, spanning acute and convalescent COVID-19. PBMCs, B-cell-depleted T cells, or T cells were the source of the cDNA or gDNA that made up the material.

The count of this clone is one. This study enrolled people aged roughly 18 to 100 from around 26 US geographic areas. In assigning cohorts, the study relied on participant-reported clinical history. Method: immunoSEQ multiplex PCR; TCRdb's copy keeps in-frame clones and lacks some. The data hold 320,000 or so clones, with 85% observed a single time. Trimming pared 6 bases from V and 5 bases from J, leaving 17 bases between. Germline values: CDR1 LGHDT, CDR2 YNNKEL (reference sequence). The CDR3 loop spans 14 amino acids. The rearrangement links TRBV3-1 (or the pseudogene TRBV3-2) to TRBJ2-7; D may be TRBD2 (5 bases). The receptor was isolated from a woman in her twenties or thirties who had been exposed to COVID-19. Sequencing was done on a sample of PBMCs or T cells enriched from blood (not recorded which). DNA for the CDR3: TGTGCCAGCAGTCGCTCGGACGTGGGAGACGAGCAGTACTTC. Protein sequence: CASSRSDVGDEQYF.